This T cell receptor (beta chain) emerged from a study of CD4 and CD8 cells across lung adenocarcinoma regions. Localized lung adenocarcinoma, a non-small cell lung cancer, affected the donors. TCRdb independently ran MiXCR on the PCR reads; one entry per CDR3 protein. The sample contains about 25,000 distinct CDR3 sequences, roughly half of which appear only once. The clonotype comes from a male donor with lung adenocarcinoma. The CD4 and CD8 labels of this study may be unreliable. Sequencing used CD4+ T cells from the center of a lung tumor.

The CDR3 DNA reads as TGTGCCAGCACGGGGTCGCGGAGGACTGAGCAGTTCTTC. It yields the protein CASTGSRRTEQFF. This chain joins TRBV12-3 or TRBV12-4 and TRBJ2-1; a possible D gene is TRBD2 (5 bases). Deletions cut 7 bases from V and 9 bases from J, with 16 bases between. There are 13 residues in the CDR3.